Here is one T cell receptor beta chain with its context. The read stops 3 residues short of the end of the CDR3; the missing end is completed from the germline J gene. V was shortened by 2 bases and J by 1 base, with 8 bases between the two germline ends. This CDR3 has 15 amino acids. The germline gives CDR1 LNHDA, CDR2 SQIVND (reference sequence). CD4+CD25+CD127- Tregs, CD4+CD25- non-Tregs, CD4 and CD8 cells were sorted. These data come from a study of Tregs in tolerant kidney transplant recipients. Method: immunoSEQ multiplex PCR; TCRdb's copy keeps in-frame clones and lacks some. This sample lists tens of thousands of clones; its ten largest clones have 0.83%.

V and J are TRBV19 and TRBJ2-2, with D maybe TRBD2 (5 bases). This specimen was CD4+ T cells from blood, taken before the transplant. The sequence came from a human donor who received a combined kidney and bone marrow transplant. CDR3 in amino acids: CASSIRGGNTGELFF. CDR3 DNA, as far as it was read: TGTGCCAGTAGTATACGCGGAGGGAACACCGGGGAG.